This T cell receptor (beta chain) was sequenced in a study of identical twins. Findings and caveats of the study: Fewer insertions marked abundant cord blood beta clonotypes; young adult naive trended weakly, memory not at all. Alpha sequences that were out-of-frame and twin-shared showed an excess of low generation probability.

Healthy Caucasians made up all donors. Germline V gives CDR1 LNHDA, CDR2 SQIVND (reference sequence). The CDR3 loop spans 16 amino acids. About this clonotype: Its specificity is unknown. The junction departs from germline at one end; a sequencing error may be responsible.

Template switching added a universal primer site, and cDNA bore unique molecular identifiers. TCRdb independently ran MiXCR on the 5' RACE reads; one entry per CDR3 protein. The profile covers roughly 1,500,000 distinct CDR3 sequences, with around 29% appearing a single time and under 0.35% taken by the ten largest. The rearrangement joins TRBV19 to TRBJ1-1; D ambiguous. This sequence originates from a newborn girl in good health. The sequenced sample was cord blood. This CDR3 is CASSIDLVSRAPEAFF. CDR3 coding DNA: TGCGCCAGTAGTATAGATCTCGTCTCTCGGGCACCTGAAGCTTTCTTT. The full variable domain, completed using reference TRBV19 and TRBJ1-1, is DGGITQSPKYLFRKEGQNVTLSCEQNLNHDAMYWYRQDPGQGLRLIYYSQIVNDFQKGDIAEGYSVSREKKESFPLTVTSAQKNPTAFYLCASSIDLVSRAPEAFFGQGTRLTVV.